The 25 T cell receptor beta chains below were found in one sample sequenced in a study of immune evolution from preneoplasia to lung adenocarcinoma. Only in-frame clones appear in the TCRdb table, and some are missing; sequencing was by immunoSEQ multiplex PCR. This table has 10,000 to 13,000 clones, roughly 84% appearing once. Sequencing used FFPE minimally invasive lung adenocarcinoma tissue. The receptors derive from a person in their 70s with lung adenocarcinoma.

V gene TRBV23-1 combines with J gene TRBJ2-1; D is possibly TRBD1 or TRBD2 (6 bases each). TRBV23-1 is assigned to the ORF class and has an uncertain function. V dropped 11 bases and J dropped 4 bases, with 30 bases sitting between them. The CDR3 runs to 18 residues. The CDR3 DNA reads as TGCGCCGGCCAGCGGGCCCCAGGGGACGGGTGGGTTTACAATGAGCAGTTCTTC. Translation: CAGQRAPGDGWVYNEQFF.

The J gene is TRBJ2-3, the V gene TRBV15; D not resolved. V gave up 2 bases and J gave up 7 bases, with 7 bases separating them. This CDR3 contains 12 residues. Germline V gives CDR1 LNHNV, CDR2 YYDKDF (reference sequence). The CDR3 loop is CATSRPSHTQYF. CDR3 nucleotide sequence: TGTGCCACCAGCAGACCTAGTCATACGCAGTATTTT.

This chain links TRBV11-3 with TRBJ2-3; TRBD2 matches at 9 bases. The germline CDR1 and CDR2 sequences are SGHNT and YENEEA. The CDR3 sequence is 15 residues long. V lost 5 bases, J lost 7 bases, and 10 bases stayed unmatched. The CDR3 bases are TGTGCCAGCAGCCCGGCGGGGGGGTACCAGAATACGCAGTATTTT. Amino acid sequence: CASSPAGGYQNTQYF.

The chain couples TRBV9 to TRBJ1-3; 7 bases line up with TRBD1. With 3 bases clipped from V and 4 bases from J, the junction kept 10 bases outside the gene matches. This CDR3 has 16 amino acids. The germline CDR1 and CDR2 sequences are SGDLS and YYNGEE. CDR3 nucleotides: TGTGCCAGCAGCGCGGAAACAGGGGCGGCAGGAAACACCATATATTTT. It yields the protein CASSAETGAAGNTIYF.

The V and J genes are TRBV29-1 and TRBJ2-3, with D tentatively TRBD1 or TRBD2 (5 bases each). The CDR3 has 14 amino acids. The germline V gene has CDR1 SQVTM and CDR2 ANQGSEA. The V end was cut by 1 base, the J end by 3 bases, with 11 bases between. The CDR3 loop is CSVEAQGATDTQYF. DNA for the CDR3: TGCAGCGTTGAAGCCCAGGGAGCTACAGATACGCAGTATTTT.

The genes are TRBV28 and TRBJ1-5; 7 bases align to TRBD1. The germline V gene encodes CDR1 MDHEN and CDR2 SYDVKM. The J segment lost 3 bases and the V segment lost 2 bases, leaving 1 base of the junction unmatched. The CDR3 is made up of 14 amino acids. The DNA for the CDR3 is TGTGCCAGCAGTTTAACAGGGGACAATCAGCCCCAGCATTTT. Its translation is CASSLTGDNQPQHF.

The chain joins TRBV5-4 to TRBJ2-7; TRBD2 matches at 9 bases. Per the germline V gene, CDR1 is SGHNT and CDR2 is YYREEE (reference sequence). The CDR3 spans 16 residues. V shed 3 bases, J shed 4 bases, and the junction held 11 bases outside the gene matches. Here the CDR3 DNA reads TGTGCCAGCAGCTCCCTGGGGCGGGAGGGTCAGTACGAGCAGTACTTC. Residues: CASSSLGREGQYEQYF. The variable domain in full, with the rest retrieved from reference TRBV5-4 and TRBJ2-7, is ETGVTQSPTHLIKTRGQQVTLRCSSQSGHNTVSWYQQALGQGPQFIFQYYREEENGRGNFPPRFSGLQFPNYSSELNVNALELDDSALYLCASSSLGREGQYEQYFGPGTRLTVT.

This sequence joins TRBV27 and TRBJ1-2; 8 positions agree with TRBD1. The CDR3 length is 16 residues. With V trimmed by 5 bases and J by 6 bases, 14 bases remained unmatched. Looked up from germline, CDR1 is MNHEY and CDR2 is SMNVEV (reference sequence). CDR3 nucleotides: TGTGCCAGCAGTCCTCTCAACATAGGGACAGGTCATGGCTACACCTTC. Protein product: CASSPLNIGTGHGYTF.

This clone was seen only once. The chain has TRBV14 and TRBJ1-5; 7 bases are a match to TRBD1. Germline V gene sequence: CDR1 SGHDN, CDR2 FVKESK. J lost 7 bases, V lost 1 base, and 4 bases had no gene match. The CDR3 has 14 amino acids. In DNA form, the CDR3 reads TGTGCCAGCAGCCAAGTAGGGGGCGGCCAGCCCCAGCATTTT. Protein sequence: CASSQVGGGQPQHF. The whole variable domain, remainder taken from reference TRBV14 and TRBJ1-5, is EAGVTQFPSHSVIEKGQTVTLRCDPISGHDNLYWYRRVMGKEIKFLLHFVKESKQDESGMPNNRFLAERTGGTYSTLKVQPAELEDSGVYFCASSQVGGGQPQHFGDGTRLSIL.

The V and J genes are TRBV7-2 and TRBJ1-1, with 8 nucleotides matching TRBD1. The CDR3 contains 14 residues. The trim removed 6 bases at V and 5 bases at J, leaving 8 bases unmatched. Germline lookup yields CDR1 SGHTA and CDR2 FQGNSA. As DNA, the CDR3 is TGTGCCAGCAGAAGACAGGGGAGAGGGACTGAAGCTTTCTTT. Protein product: CASRRQGRGTEAFF.

V gene TRBV6-5 combines with J gene TRBJ2-1; D uncertain. Germline CDR1 and CDR2: MNHEY and SVGAGI. CDR3 size: 16 residues. Trimming removed 4 bases at V and 0 bases at J, with 13 bases between. The CDR3 loop reads CASSSRRSPSYNEQFF. Here the CDR3 DNA reads TGTGCCAGCAGTTCCCGACGGAGCCCCTCCTACAATGAGCAGTTCTTC.

This chain uses TRBV6-6 with TRBJ1-1; 8 bases agree with TRBD1. The length of the CDR3 is 13 residues. J lost 6 bases, V lost 6 bases, and 6 bases had no gene match. The germline V gene has CDR1 MNHNY and CDR2 SVGAGI (reference sequence). The DNA of the CDR3 is TGTGCCAGCAGACCACAGGGGGATCCTGAAGCTTTCTTT. As protein: CASRPQGDPEAFF.

The gene calls are TRBV10-1 and TRBJ2-7; TRBD1 matches 9 bases. The CDR3 sequence is 12 residues long. Trimming at V came to 9 bases and at J to 3 bases, leaving 3 bases not matched to a gene. Germline CDR1 and CDR2: WNHNN and SYGVQD (reference sequence). The CDR3 reads CARTGGSYEQYF. The CDR3 DNA is TGCGCCAGGACAGGGGGTAGCTACGAGCAGTACTTC.

This chain joins TRBV28 and TRBJ1-2, with TRBD1 as a possible D gene (6 bases). Trimming pared 4 bases from V and 2 bases from J, leaving 17 bases between. The germline gives CDR1 MDHEN, CDR2 SYDVKM. The CDR3 loop spans 16 amino acids. The CDR3 region is CASSSSGTQRNYGYTF. The DNA for the CDR3 is TGTGCCAGCAGTTCCTCGGGGACACAGAGGAACTATGGCTACACCTTC.

The rearrangement uses TRBV7-3 and TRBJ2-2; the D gene is possibly TRBD1 (6 bases). Trimming removed 3 bases at V and 3 bases at J, with 8 bases between. The CDR3 has 14 residues. The V gene's germline CDR1 is SGHTA and CDR2 FQGTGA. This chain's CDR3 is CASSFNRDTGELFF. The CDR3 DNA reads as TGTGCCAGCAGCTTCAACAGGGACACCGGGGAGCTGTTTTTT.

V and J are TRBV19 and TRBJ1-5; D might be TRBD1 (5 bases). The CDR3 has 15 amino acids. CDR1 is LNHDA and CDR2 is SQIVND in the germline V gene (reference sequence). V lost 3 bases, J lost 2 bases, and 11 bases lay in between. The CDR3 protein is CASSIFREGNQPQHF. In nucleotides, the CDR3 is TGTGCCAGTAGTATCTTCAGGGAGGGCAATCAGCCCCAGCATTTT.

CDR3 amino acids: CASSFSLTGELFF. As DNA, the CDR3 is TGTGCCAGCAGCTTTTCCCTCACCGGGGAGCTGTTTTTT. The V and J genes are TRBV7-3 and TRBJ2-2; no clear D. CDR1 and CDR2 from the germline V gene are SGHTA and FQGTGA. The CDR3 runs to 13 residues. V was clipped by 3 bases and J by 4 bases, with 6 bases between them.

The chain joins TRBV9 to TRBJ2-7; no reliable D call. The CDR3 spans 14 residues. The germline V and J ends were trimmed by 0 bases and 2 bases, with 9 bases remaining between them. The germline CDR1 and CDR2 sequences are SGDLS and YYNGEE. The CDR3 sequence is CASSVDPGAYEQYF. The CDR3 coding sequence is TGTGCCAGCAGCGTAGACCCTGGGGCCTACGAGCAGTACTTC.

The J gene is TRBJ1-1, the V gene TRBV2; D call uncertain. The germline V gene has CDR1 SNHLY and CDR2 FYNNEI. The CDR3 runs to 15 residues. Trimming removed 3 bases from V and 1 base from J, with 12 bases in between. CDR3 in DNA: TGTGCCAGCAGTGAGTTGGCACATCCGAACACTGAAGCTTTCTTT. It is translated as CASSELAHPNTEAFF.

The chain couples TRBV5-1 to TRBJ2-7, with D perhaps TRBD1 (5 bases). Germline V CDR1 and CDR2: SGHRS, YFSETQ. Trimming pared 4 bases from V and 2 bases from J, leaving 13 bases between. The CDR3 has 14 residues. This CDR3 is CASSREGVTYEQYF. CDR3 coding DNA: TGCGCCAGCAGCCGCGAAGGGGTTACCTACGAGCAGTACTTC.

This chain links TRBV7-3 with TRBJ2-5; 13 bases align to TRBD2. The V segment lost 1 base and the J segment 4 bases; nucleotides outside the gene matches: 9. The CDR3 runs 18 residues. Germline values: CDR1 SGHTA, CDR2 FQGTGA. CDR3 nucleotides: TGTGCCAGCAGCTTAAACGGGCTGACTAGCGGGGGGACAGAGACCCAGTACTTC. Its translation: CASSLNGLTSGGTETQYF. The whole variable domain, filled in from reference TRBV7-3 and TRBJ2-5, reads GAGVSQTPSNKVTEKGKYVELRCDPISGHTALYWYRQSLGQGPEFLIYFQGTGAADDSGLPNDRFFAVRPEGSVSTLKIQRTERGDSAVYLCASSLNGLTSGGTETQYFGPGTRLLVL.

The J gene is TRBJ2-5, the V gene TRBV10-3, with D possibly called TRBD1 or TRBD2 (6 bases each). Germline V gene lookup returns CDR1 ENHRY and CDR2 SYGVKD. The CDR3 length is 14 residues. Between the trimmed V and J ends, which lost 3 bases and 5 bases, there was a span of 13 bases. Here the CDR3 DNA reads TGTGCCATCAGTGAAGGGGGGCGTATCGAGACCCAGTACTTC. Translated: CAISEGGRIETQYF.

This clone turned up a few times. The chain combines TRBV7-9 with TRBJ1-5; 9 bases line up with TRBD1. The CDR3 is 18 residues long. CDR1 and CDR2 (germline): SEHNR, FQNEAQ (reference sequence). The junction had 11 bases not matched to a gene; V was cut back by 5 bases and J by 0 bases. Here the CDR3 DNA reads TGTGCCAGCAGCCTAGGGACAGGGTTGGGGTATAGCAATCAGCCCCAGCATTTT. Translation: CASSLGTGLGYSNQPQHF.

J is TRBJ1-1 and V is TRBV29-1; 7 nucleotides align to TRBD1. This CDR3 spans 13 amino acids. V dropped 8 bases and J dropped 1; count of bases not matched to a gene: 7. Germline V gene sequence: CDR1 SQVTM, CDR2 ANQGSEA. This CDR3 is CSPYGQANTEAFF. For the CDR3, the DNA is TGCAGCCCTTACGGACAGGCGAACACTGAAGCTTTCTTT.

The rearrangement links TRBV18 to TRBJ2-7; D not resolved. Germline V gives CDR1 KGHSH, CDR2 LQKENI. Deletions cut 6 bases from V and 0 bases from J, with 12 bases between. There are 14 residues in the CDR3. The CDR3 DNA is TGTGCCAGCTCCCTTGGCAGCAGCTCCTACGAGCAGTACTTC. Translation: CASSLGSSSYEQYF.